These 5 T cell receptor beta chains were sequenced from one sample in a study of CD8+ T cells in alopecia areata. Treatment of the sample: oral pan-JAK inhibitor, 5-10 mg twice daily. It was cDNA, reverse transcribed from extracted RNA, that served as the sequencing template. Repertoires were generated with immunoSEQ multiplex PCR, while TCRdb's copy carries only in-frame clones and drops some. This table has around 190,000 clones, 60% appearing once. The material sequenced was CD4+ T cells sorted from blood, taken at week 24, from a patient treated with tofacitinib. These receptors were obtained from a human donor with alopecia areata.

The rearrangement joins TRBV11-1 to TRBJ1-2, with 7 bases lining up with TRBD1. The CDR3 contains 12 residues. In germline, CDR1 is SGHAT, CDR2 FQDESV (reference sequence). With 5 bases clipped from V and 7 bases from J, the junction kept 4 bases outside the gene matches. The CDR3 DNA reads TGTGCCAGCAGCCCCGGGACAGCTGGCTACACCTTC. It yields the protein CASSPGTAGYTF.

The rearrangement links TRBV6-5 to TRBJ2-7; D uncertain. The CDR3 loop spans 15 amino acids. Trimming pared 6 bases from V and 3 bases from J, leaving 18 bases between. Germline loops: CDR1 MNHEY, CDR2 SVGAGI. The CDR3 DNA reads TGTGCCAGCAGCCCTTACTTGGGATCTGGCTACGAGCAGTACTTC. Translation: CASSPYLGSGYEQYF.

The sample holds one count of this clone. The chain combines TRBV6-5 with TRBJ2-2; the match to TRBD1 covers 7 bases. CDR3 size: 15 residues. V was pared by 7 bases and J by 1 base, with 6 bases of the junction left unmatched. The germline gives CDR1 MNHEY, CDR2 SVGAGI. DNA for the CDR3: TGTGCCAGCACCCACAGGACAGGGAACACCGGGGAGCTGTTTTTT. Protein product: CASTHRTGNTGELFF.

The chain is built from TRBV4-3 and TRBJ1-5; D gene ambiguous. The V gene lost 0 bases and the J gene lost 7 bases, with 16 bases spanning the gap. Germline V gene sequence: CDR1 LGHNA, CDR2 YSLEER. This CDR3 has 16 residues. DNA of the CDR3: TGCGCCAGCAGCCAAGACGCGGGATCTTCGGGGCAGCCCCAGCATTTT. Its protein is CASSQDAGSSGQPQHF.

The chain combines TRBV27 with TRBJ2-4; 7 bases agree with TRBD2. CDR1 and CDR2 (germline): MNHEY, SMNVEV (reference sequence). Unmatched junction bases numbered 10, after V lost 5 bases and J lost 6 bases. There are 15 residues in the CDR3. Written as DNA, the CDR3 is TGTGCCAGCAGTCCCCAGGACGGGGGGTTAAACATTCAGTACTTC. The encoded protein is CASSPQDGGLNIQYF.